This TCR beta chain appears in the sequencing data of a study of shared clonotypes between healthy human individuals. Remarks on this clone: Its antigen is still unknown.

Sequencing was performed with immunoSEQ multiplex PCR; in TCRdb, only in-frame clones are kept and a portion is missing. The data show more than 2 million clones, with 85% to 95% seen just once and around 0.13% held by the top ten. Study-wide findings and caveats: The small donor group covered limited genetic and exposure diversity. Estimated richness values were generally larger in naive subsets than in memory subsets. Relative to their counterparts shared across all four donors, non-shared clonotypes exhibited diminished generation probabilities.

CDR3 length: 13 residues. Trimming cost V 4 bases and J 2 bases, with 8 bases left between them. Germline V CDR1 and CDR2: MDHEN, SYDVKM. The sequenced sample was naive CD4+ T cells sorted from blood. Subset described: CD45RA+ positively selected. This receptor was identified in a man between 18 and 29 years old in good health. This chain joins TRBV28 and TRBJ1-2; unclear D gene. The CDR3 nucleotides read TGTGCCAGCAGTTCACAGCTGAACTATGGCTACACCTTC. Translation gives CASSSQLNYGYTF.